This T cell receptor beta chain is drawn from a study of PD-1 blockade in classical Hodgkin lymphoma. The V segment lost 2 bases and the J segment 7 bases; nucleotides outside the gene matches: 12. CDR1 and CDR2 (germline): SGHTA, FQGTGA. The CDR3 extends over 17 amino acids. To note about this clone: What it recognizes is unknown.

Points from the study as a whole: Reasons behind the repertoire differences stay unclear, perhaps disease activity or earlier therapy.

The time point was: cycle 4 day 1 (C4D1), after 6 weeks of nivolumab. Every patient was affected by relapse after autologous stem cell transplantation, while exposure to brentuximab vedotin was not uniform. This table comes from immunoSEQ multiplex PCR, and its TCRdb copy is limited to in-frame clones, with some not included. The profile shows tens of thousands of clones, 77% of them singletons. This sequence was found in a human donor with classical Hodgkin lymphoma. V and J are TRBV7-3 and TRBJ2-2, with TRBD2 identical over 8 bases. Material: peripheral blood mononuclear cells (PBMCs), obtained before the fourth cycle of nivolumab. Here the CDR3 DNA reads TGTGCCAGCAGCTTATATCCCAGCGGGGGCCCAGACGGGGAGCTGTTTTTT. This codes for CASSLYPSGGPDGELFF.